The T cell receptor (beta chain) under discussion was sequenced for a study of Ad26.COV2.S vaccination and SARS-CoV-2 variants. As for the study in general: The study gave Ad26.COV2.S intramuscularly, once or twice 56 days apart. General observations from the study: Estimates derived from TCR breadth and depth analyses may have underestimated total T cell responses.

Clones were sequenced by immunoSEQ multiplex PCR, and TCRdb holds only the in-frame ones, with some missing. This table has 450,000 to 550,000 clones, 80% to 90% appearing once. Sample treatment: about 20 received Ad26.COV2.S at low or high dose, single or two shots; roughly five received placebo; per-sample allocation not given. All samples were drawn on day 63, counting from the first vaccine or placebo injection. Wuhan-strain SARS-CoV-2 spike was expressed by the Ad26 vector that made up the vaccine. Remarks on this clone: What it binds is unknown.

Trimming at V came to 6 bases and at J to 0 bases, leaving 2 bases not matched to a gene. The CDR3 totals 14 residues. Germline V gene lookup returns CDR1 KGHSH and CDR2 LQKENI. The receptor's source is a person between 18 and 65 years old who received the Ad26.COV2.S COVID-19 vaccine or a placebo. Material: peripheral blood, obtained in a trial of Ad26.COV2.S vaccine versus placebo. The chain recombines TRBV18 with TRBJ2-1, with 7 positions matching TRBD1. The CDR3 DNA follows: TGTGCCAGCTCGGGACAGATCTCCTACAATGAGCAGTTCTTC. Encoded protein: CASSGQISYNEQFF.